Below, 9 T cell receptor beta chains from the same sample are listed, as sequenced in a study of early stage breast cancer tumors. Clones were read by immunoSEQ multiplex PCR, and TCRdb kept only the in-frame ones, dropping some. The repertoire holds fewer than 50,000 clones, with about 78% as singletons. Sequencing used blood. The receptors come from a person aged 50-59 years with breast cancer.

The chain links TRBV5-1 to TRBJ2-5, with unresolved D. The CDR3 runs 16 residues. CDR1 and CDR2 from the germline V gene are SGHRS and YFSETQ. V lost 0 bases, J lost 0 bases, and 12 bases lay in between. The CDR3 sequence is CASSLGQNLYQETQYF. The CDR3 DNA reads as TGCGCCAGCAGCTTGGGGCAGAACCTGTACCAAGAGACCCAGTACTTC.

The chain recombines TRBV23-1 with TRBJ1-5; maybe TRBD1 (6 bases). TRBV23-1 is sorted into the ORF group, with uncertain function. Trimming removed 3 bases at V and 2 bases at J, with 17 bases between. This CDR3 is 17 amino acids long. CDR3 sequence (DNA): TGCGCCAGCAGTCACGAACAGGGTTGTAGGGGCAATCAGCCCCAGCATTTT. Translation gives CASSHEQGCRGNQPQHF.

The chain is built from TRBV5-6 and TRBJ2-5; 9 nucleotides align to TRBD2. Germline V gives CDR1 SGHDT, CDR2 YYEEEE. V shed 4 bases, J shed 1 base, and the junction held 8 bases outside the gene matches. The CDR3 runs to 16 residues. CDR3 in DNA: TGTGCCAGCAGCCGCATGGCGGGGGGGTTCCAAGAGACCCAGTACTTC. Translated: CASSRMAGGFQETQYF.

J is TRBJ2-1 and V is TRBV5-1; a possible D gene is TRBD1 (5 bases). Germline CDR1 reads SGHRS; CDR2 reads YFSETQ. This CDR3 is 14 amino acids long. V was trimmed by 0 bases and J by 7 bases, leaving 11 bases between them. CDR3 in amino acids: CASSLVRAGNEQFF. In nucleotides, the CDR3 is TGCGCCAGCAGCTTGGTCAGGGCTGGAAATGAGCAGTTCTTC.

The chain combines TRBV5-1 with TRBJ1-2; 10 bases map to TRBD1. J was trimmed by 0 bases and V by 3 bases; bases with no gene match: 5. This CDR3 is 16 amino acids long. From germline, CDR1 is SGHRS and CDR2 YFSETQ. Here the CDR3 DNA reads TGCGCCAGCAGCTGGGGACAGGGGAGATCTAACTATGGCTACACCTTC. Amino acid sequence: CASSWGQGRSNYGYTF.

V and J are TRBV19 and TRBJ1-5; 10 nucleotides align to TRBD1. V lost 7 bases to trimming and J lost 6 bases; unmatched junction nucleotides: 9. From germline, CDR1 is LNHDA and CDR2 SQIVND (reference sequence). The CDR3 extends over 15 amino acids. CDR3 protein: CASTPDRGYRQPQHF. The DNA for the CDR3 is TGTGCCAGTACTCCGGACAGGGGGTATCGTCAGCCCCAGCATTTT.

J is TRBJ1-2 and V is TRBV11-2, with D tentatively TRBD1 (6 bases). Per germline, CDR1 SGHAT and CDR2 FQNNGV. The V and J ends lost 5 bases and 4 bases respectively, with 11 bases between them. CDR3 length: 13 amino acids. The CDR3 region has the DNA TGTGCCAGCAGCCCGGGGGGCGGCTATGGCTACACCTTC. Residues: CASSPGGGYGYTF.

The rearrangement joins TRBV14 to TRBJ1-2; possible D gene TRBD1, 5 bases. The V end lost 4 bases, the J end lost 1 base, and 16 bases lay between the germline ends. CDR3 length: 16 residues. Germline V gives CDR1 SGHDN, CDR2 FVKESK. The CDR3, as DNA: TGTGCCAGCAGCCCTAGGGGATGGCAGGTTAACTATGGCTACACCTTC. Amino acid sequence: CASSPRGWQVNYGYTF.

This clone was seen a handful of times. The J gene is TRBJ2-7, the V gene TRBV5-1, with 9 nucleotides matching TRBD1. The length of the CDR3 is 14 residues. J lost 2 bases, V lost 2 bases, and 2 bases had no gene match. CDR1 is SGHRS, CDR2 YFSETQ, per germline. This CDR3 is CASSFGTGPYEQYF. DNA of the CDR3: TGCGCCAGCAGCTTCGGGACAGGGCCCTACGAGCAGTACTTC.